The 3 T cell receptor beta chains given below trace back to one sample, sequenced in a study of OX40 agonist ivuxolimab in advanced cancers. Libraries were prepared by immunoSEQ multiplex PCR; TCRdb keeps only in-frame clonotypes and omits some of them. Altogether 55,000 to 80,000 clones are present, 70% to 90% being singletons, with the ten largest covering 0.25% to 0.3%. The input for sequencing was CD4+ or CD8+ T cells sorted from blood, taken in a trial of the OX40 agonist ivuxolimab. The receptors derive from an adult with an advanced solid tumor such as melanoma, head and neck, liver or kidney cancer.

The chain has TRBV4-3 and TRBJ2-1, with unresolved D. With 4 bases removed from V and 7 bases from J, the gap between germline ends came to 11 bases. The CDR3 covers 13 residues. Looked up from germline, CDR1 is LGHNA and CDR2 is YSLEER. The CDR3 region is CASSPGPTNEQFF. DNA of the CDR3: TGCGCCAGCAGCCCCGGCCCGACTAATGAGCAGTTCTTC.

This clone appeared a few times. The rearrangement joins TRBV25-1 to TRBJ1-4; D gene ambiguous. CDR1 MGHDK and CDR2 SYGVNS come from the germline V gene. The CDR3 runs 15 residues. V was clipped by 3 bases and J by 5 bases, with 13 bases between them. The chain's CDR3 is CASSDLRRPNEKLFF. The CDR3 bases are TGTGCCAGCAGTGACCTTCGACGGCCAAATGAAAAACTGTTTTTT. The full variable domain, with the rest looked up from reference TRBV25-1 and TRBJ1-4, is EADIYQTPRYLVIGTGKKITLECSQTMGHDKMYWYQQDPGMELHLIHYSYGVNSTEKGDLSSESTVSRIRTEHFPLTLESARPSHTSQYLCASSDLRRPNEKLFFGSGTQLSVL.

The table lists this clone with a count of one. The rearrangement joins TRBV19 to TRBJ1-1; the match to TRBD1 covers 8 bases. This CDR3 is 16 amino acids long. The ends lost 7 bases at V and 5 bases at J; junction bases unmatched: 15. CDR1 LNHDA and CDR2 SQIVND come from the germline V gene (reference sequence). CDR3 in amino acids: CASNFGQGGLGTEAFF. The CDR3 coding sequence is TGTGCCAGTAATTTTGGACAGGGCGGACTAGGGACTGAAGCTTTCTTT.